The 14 T cell receptor beta chains listed next were all sequenced from one sample in a study of blood T cell repertoires in COVID-19 (dated by TCRdb to the early 2020s). The protocol used for the library was the immunoSEQ multiplex PCR assay. The table comes from immuneACCESS by way of TCRdb, which keeps in-frame sequences with V and J called. Part of the clones is missing from these tables; in studies checked, under half for an unresolved V gene and the rest for unknown reasons. The table for this sample lists around 130,000 clones; 84% of them were counted only once. Around an eighth of the sample lies in the top ten. Sequencing was carried out using peripheral blood. These receptors were taken from a woman under 40 who had recovered from COVID-19.

The chain joins TRBV7-8 to TRBJ2-7; TRBD1 might be the D (6 bases). V was trimmed by 5 bases and J by 0 bases, leaving 11 bases between them. Germline CDR1 is SGHVS and CDR2 is FQNEAQ. There are 14 residues in the CDR3. The CDR3: CASSLGQHSYEQYF. The DNA for the CDR3 is TGTGCCAGCAGCCTTGGACAGCACTCCTACGAGCAGTACTTC.

This sequence joins TRBV5-4 and TRBJ1-1; D is ambiguous. Germline CDR1 reads SGHNT; CDR2 reads YYREEE (reference sequence). The CDR3 has 15 amino acids. V was clipped by 2 bases and J by 0 bases, with 11 bases between them. The CDR3 is CASSLPERLNTEAFF. The DNA of the CDR3 is TGTGCCAGCAGCTTACCGGAGAGATTGAACACTGAAGCTTTCTTT.

With respect to this clone: At one boundary the junction diverges from the germline segment, which might be a read error. The chain has TRBV7-7 and TRBJ2-1, with a possible D match to TRBD2 (6 bases). The CDR3 is 15 residues long. In germline, CDR1 is SSHAT, CDR2 FNYEAQ (reference sequence). DNA of the CDR3: TGTGCTAGCAGCCCGGACGGGGGACCTTACAATGAGCAGTTCTTC. This encodes CASSPDGGPYNEQFF.

This clone was seen a single time. The chain joins TRBV11-2 to TRBJ2-6, with D tentatively TRBD2 (5 bases). Germline CDR1 SGHAT, CDR2 FQNNGV. The CDR3 extends over 15 amino acids. Trimming shortened V by 3 bases and J by 4 bases, and 10 bases separated the two germline ends. The CDR3 DNA sequence: TGTGCCAGCAGCTTCCAGACGGGAGGGGCCAACGTCCTGACTTTC. This gives the protein CASSFQTGGANVLTF.

This clone occurred once. The J gene is TRBJ2-1, the V gene TRBV5-1, with 11 bases that match TRBD2. The CDR3 loop spans 16 amino acids. Germline values: CDR1 SGHRS, CDR2 YFSETQ. The V segment lost 5 bases and the J segment 3 bases; nucleotides outside the gene matches: 7. The CDR3 coding sequence is TGCGCCAGCAGTTTGATAGCGGGAGGGTACTACAATGAGCAGTTCTTC. This sequence encodes CASSLIAGGYYNEQFF.

The chain combines TRBV7-9 with TRBJ1-2; a weak D match, TRBD1 (5 bases). The V end lost 2 bases, the J end lost 0 bases, and 7 bases lay between the germline ends. The germline gives CDR1 SEHNR, CDR2 FQNEAQ (reference sequence). The length of the CDR3 is 14 residues. The CDR3 is CASSLSGTNYGYTF. The CDR3 nucleotides are TGTGCCAGCAGCTTATCAGGGACTAACTATGGCTACACCTTC.

The CDR3 DNA is TGTGCCAGCTCACCACAGCGCGGCACGAACACCGGGGAGCTGTTTTTT. Protein: CASSPQRGTNTGELFF. The chain uses TRBV18 and TRBJ2-2; D is undetermined. V was clipped by 1 base and J by 0 bases, with 9 bases between them. The CDR3 totals 16 residues. Germline values: CDR1 KGHSH, CDR2 LQKENI.

This chain connects TRBV7-3 to TRBJ1-1, with 7 bases identical to TRBD1. Per the germline V gene, CDR1 is SGHTA and CDR2 is FQGTGA. CDR3 length: 15 residues. With V trimmed by 3 bases and J by 1 base, 5 bases remained unmatched. CDR3 nucleotides: TGTGCCAGCAGCTTCTCAGGGGGATGGAACACTGAAGCTTTCTTT. It encodes CASSFSGGWNTEAFF.

This chain connects TRBV2 to TRBJ2-1; 9 bases agree with TRBD2. CDR1 is SNHLY and CDR2 is FYNNEI in the germline V gene. Germline trimming cut 6 bases from V and 4 bases from J; bases unmatched to any gene: 7. The CDR3 loop spans 15 amino acids. In nucleotides, the CDR3 is TGTGCCAGCAGGGTTAGCGGGGGAAATTACAATGAGCAGTTCTTC. It codes for CASRVSGGNYNEQFF.

This chain uses TRBV6-5 with TRBJ1-6; the match to TRBD1 covers 7 bases. CDR1 and CDR2 (germline): MNHEY, SVGAGI. This CDR3 contains 14 residues. The junction had 9 bases not matched to a gene; V was cut back by 6 bases and J by 10 bases. CDR3 sequence reads: CASSKTGSTSPLHF. For the CDR3, the DNA is TGTGCCAGCAGCAAGACAGGGTCGACCTCACCCCTCCACTTT.

The chain couples TRBV6-5 to TRBJ1-1, with 9 bases lining up with TRBD1. The CDR3 is made up of 15 amino acids. With 5 bases clipped from V and 4 bases from J, the junction kept 8 bases outside the gene matches. Per the germline V gene, CDR1 is MNHEY and CDR2 is SVGAGI. The CDR3: CASSPTGGVGTEAFF. As DNA, the CDR3 is TGTGCCAGCAGTCCTACAGGGGGCGTAGGCACTGAAGCTTTCTTT.

The chain employs TRBV6-5 and TRBJ1-2; no clear D gene. The CDR3 spans 14 residues. V lost 0 bases, J lost 6 bases, and 11 bases lay in between. Per the germline V gene, CDR1 is MNHEY and CDR2 is SVGAGI. The CDR3 is CASSYSAGLDGYTF. In DNA, the CDR3 is TGTGCCAGCAGTTACTCGGCGGGTCTAGATGGCTACACCTTC.

In regard to this clone: Mismatch with germline at one junction end may stem from a read error. This sequence joins TRBV19 and TRBJ2-1, with D possibly matching TRBD2 (5 bases). Germline-derived CDR1 and CDR2 are LNHDA and SQIVND (reference sequence). This CDR3 is built from 11 residues. Here the CDR3 DNA reads TGTGCCAGTAAACGAGGACTCATTACGATCTTC. Residues: CASKRGLITIF.

About this clone: Germline and junction disagree at one end, which may indicate a read error. CDR3 nucleotides: TGCAGCGTTGCTCGGGACAGGGACGAACAGTACTTC. Amino acids: CSVARDRDEQYF. The rearrangement uses TRBV29-1 and TRBJ2-7; TRBD1 agrees at 9 bases. CDR3 length: 12 amino acids. In germline, CDR1 is SQVTM, CDR2 ANQGSEA.